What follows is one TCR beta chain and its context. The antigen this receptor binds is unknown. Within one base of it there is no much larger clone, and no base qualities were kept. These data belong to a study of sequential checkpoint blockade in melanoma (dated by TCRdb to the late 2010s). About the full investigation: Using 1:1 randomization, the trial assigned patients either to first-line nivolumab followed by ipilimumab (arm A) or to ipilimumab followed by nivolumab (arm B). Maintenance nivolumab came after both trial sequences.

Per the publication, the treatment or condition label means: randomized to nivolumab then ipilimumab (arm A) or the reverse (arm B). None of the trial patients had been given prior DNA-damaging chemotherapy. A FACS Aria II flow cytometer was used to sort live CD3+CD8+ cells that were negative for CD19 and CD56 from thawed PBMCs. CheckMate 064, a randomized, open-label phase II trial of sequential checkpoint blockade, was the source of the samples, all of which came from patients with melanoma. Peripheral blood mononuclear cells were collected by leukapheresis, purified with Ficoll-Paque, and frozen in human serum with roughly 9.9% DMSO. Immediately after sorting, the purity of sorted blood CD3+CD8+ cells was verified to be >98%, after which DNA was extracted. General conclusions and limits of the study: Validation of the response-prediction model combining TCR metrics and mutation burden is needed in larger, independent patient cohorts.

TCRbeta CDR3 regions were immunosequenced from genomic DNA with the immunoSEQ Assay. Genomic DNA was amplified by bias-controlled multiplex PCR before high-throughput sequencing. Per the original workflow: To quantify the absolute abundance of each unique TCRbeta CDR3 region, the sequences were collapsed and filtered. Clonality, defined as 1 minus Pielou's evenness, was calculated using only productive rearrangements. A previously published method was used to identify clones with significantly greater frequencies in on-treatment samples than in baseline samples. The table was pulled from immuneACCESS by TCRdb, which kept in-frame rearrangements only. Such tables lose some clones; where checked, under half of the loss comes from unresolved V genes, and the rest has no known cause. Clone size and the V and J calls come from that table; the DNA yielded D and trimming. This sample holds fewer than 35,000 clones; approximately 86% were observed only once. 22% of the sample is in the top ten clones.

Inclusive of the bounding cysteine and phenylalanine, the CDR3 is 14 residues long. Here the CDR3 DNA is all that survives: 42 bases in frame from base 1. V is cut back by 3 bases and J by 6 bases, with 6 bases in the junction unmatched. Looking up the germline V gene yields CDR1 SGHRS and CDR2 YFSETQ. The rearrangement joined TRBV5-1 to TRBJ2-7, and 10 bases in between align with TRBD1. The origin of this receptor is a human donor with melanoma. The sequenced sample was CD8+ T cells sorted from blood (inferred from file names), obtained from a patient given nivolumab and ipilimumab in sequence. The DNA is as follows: TGCGCCAGCAGCTCCCGGGACAGGGGACGCGAGCAGTACTTC. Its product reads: CASSSRDRGREQYF.